The 15 T cell receptor beta chains below come from one sample, sequenced in a study of T cell clonality in common variable immunodeficiency. Assay used: immunoSEQ multiplex PCR; TCRdb lists only in-frame clones, some missing. The sample holds 50,000 or so clones, and no clone turns up only once. The sequenced sample consisted of peripheral blood mononuclear cells. These receptor sequences come from a person between 18 and 75 years old in good health.

This clone was detected many times. The read stops 3 residues short of the end of the CDR3; the missing end is completed from the germline J gene. This chain uses TRBV7-8 with TRBJ2-7, with a tentative D call TRBD1 (7 bases). The CDR3 extends over 17 amino acids. Germline CDR1 SGHVS, CDR2 FQNEAQ. V lost 4 bases and J lost 3, with 22 bases in between. CDR3 bases read: TGTGCCAGCAGCTCGATCCTAGGAGGGACAGCTATCTACGAG. Protein product: CASSSILGGTAIYE. The full CDR3 sequence reads CASSSILGGTAIYEQYF.

This clone was seen repeatedly, ten times or more. The CDR3 end lies 3 residues beyond the end of the read and is filled in from the germline J gene. The V and J genes are TRBV11-3 and TRBJ2-3, with 10 bases aligning to TRBD2. In germline, CDR1 is SGHNT, CDR2 YENEEA. This CDR3 has 15 amino acids. V trimming: 3 bases; J trimming: 5 bases; junction bases outside the gene matches: 5. The CDR3 bases that were read are TGTGCCAGCAGCTTGGGAGCGGGAGGGGTAGATACG. This sequence encodes CASSLGAGGVDT. The entire CDR3 protein is CASSLGAGGVDTQYF.

In the case of this clone: One end of the junction is discordant with germline, which a read error may explain. The read ends 3 residues early relative to the CDR3; the germline J gene fills the gap. The chain has TRBV7-6 and TRBJ1-1; D is unresolved. This CDR3 has 13 residues. Germline CDR1 reads SGHVS; CDR2 reads FNYEAQ. The CDR3 sequence is CPSSLAQRGEAFF. The CDR3 DNA, read in part, is TGTCCCAGCAGCTTAGCCCAACGGGGTGAA.

This clone has ten or more counts. The DNA ends 3 residues before the CDR3 does, and the rest of the CDR3 is filled in from the germline J gene. The J gene is TRBJ2-1, the V gene TRBV7-3, with D perhaps TRBD1 or TRBD2 (5 bases each). The germline V and J ends were trimmed by 3 bases and 5 bases, with 8 bases remaining between them. In germline, CDR1 is SGHTA, CDR2 FQGTGA. The CDR3 contains 13 residues. The DNA read from the CDR3 is TGTGCCAGCAGCTTTGAGGGGAACAATGAG. It is translated as CASSFEGNNE. The CDR3 reads in full as CASSFEGNNEQFF.

This clone was seen a handful of times. The CDR3 end falls 3 residues outside the read, so it is completed with the germline J gene. The chain has TRBV19 and TRBJ1-3; a weak D match, TRBD1 (5 bases). The CDR3 totals 16 residues. CDR1 and CDR2 from the germline V gene are LNHDA and SQIVND (reference sequence). Trimming removed 7 bases from V and 0 bases from J, with 16 bases in between. The sequenced part of the CDR3 DNA is TGTGCCAGTACCGACAATGGGGCGATCTCTGGAAACACC. Protein: CASTDNGAISGNT. The full CDR3 sequence reads CASTDNGAISGNTIYF.

This clone has more than one count but fewer than ten. The read gets to within 3 residues of the CDR3 end, and the germline J gene fills in the rest. V is TRBV30 and J is TRBJ1-4; D unclear. The germline V gene has CDR1 GTSNPN and CDR2 SVGIG (reference sequence). The CDR3 runs 15 residues. The V gene lost 0 bases and the J gene lost 8 bases, with 16 bases spanning the gap. The DNA read from the CDR3 is TGTGCCTGGAGTGTACGGGGAACTCAGAGGGAAAAA. This gives the protein CAWSVRGTQREK. The whole CDR3 protein is CAWSVRGTQREKLFF.

Ten or more counts support this clone. Here the CDR3 reads CSVEVTGEEGEQFF. The CDR3 DNA, read in part, is TGCAGCGTTGAAGTTACAGGGGAGGAGGGTGAG. J is TRBJ2-1 and V is TRBV29-1; D is perhaps TRBD1 (7 bases). The CDR3 goes on 3 residues after the read ends, and that part is filled in from the germline J gene. V lost 1 base and J 9 bases, leaving 16 bases between the germline ends. The CDR3 has 14 residues. Germline V CDR1 and CDR2: SQVTM, ANQGSEA.

This clone has at least ten counts. CDR3 loop: CASSQTGLATKGTYEQYF. The DNA read from the CDR3 is TGCGCCAGCAGCCAGACGGGACTAGCGACTAAGGGCACCTACGAG. The chain uses TRBV5-1 and TRBJ2-7; 10 nucleotides align to TRBD2. Read sequence stops 3 residues before the CDR3 end, and the germline J gene provides the missing end. V lost 4 bases to trimming and J lost 2 bases; unmatched junction nucleotides: 15. CDR1 and CDR2 (germline): SGHRS, YFSETQ. The length of the CDR3 is 18 residues.

In its sample, this clone was seen a few times. CDR3 DNA (partial): TGTGCCAGCAGCCCGGGTGGCAGGAACACTGAA. This translates into CASSPGGRNTE. The full CDR3 protein is CASSPGGRNTEAFF. This sequence joins TRBV7-9 and TRBJ1-1; no clear D. The read terminates 3 residues before the CDR3 end, so the remaining end is supplied by the germline J gene. Germline V gives CDR1 SEHNR, CDR2 FQNEAQ (reference sequence). The V gene lost 5 bases and the J gene lost 1 base, with 11 bases spanning the gap. This CDR3 is 14 amino acids long.

The sample holds many counts of this clone. The read comes to an end 3 residues before the CDR3 does, leaving the germline J gene to fill in the end. This chain uses TRBV5-4 with TRBJ2-3; 7 bases fit TRBD1. The CDR3 extends over 14 amino acids. CDR1 and CDR2 (germline): SGHNT, YYREEE (reference sequence). CDR3 region: CASSLGTAQETQYF. The covered CDR3 bases are TGTGCCAGCAGCCTCGGGACAGCTCAAGAGACG.

This clone was picked up many times. CDR3 bases read: TGTGCCAGCCTAAGGGTGAACACTGAA. It is translated as CASLRVNTE. The whole CDR3 protein reads CASLRVNTEAFF. The V and J genes are TRBV7-9 and TRBJ1-1; no reliable D call. Coverage ceases 3 residues before the CDR3 finishes, and the germline J gene fills in the end. The CDR3 consists of 12 residues. Trimming left V 8 bases short and J 0 bases short, with 7 bases between. Per the germline V gene, CDR1 is SEHNR and CDR2 is FQNEAQ (reference sequence).

This clone was detected many times. With the read ending 3 residues before the CDR3 end, the germline J gene is used to fill in that end. The gene calls are TRBV20-1 and TRBJ2-3, with 8 positions matching TRBD2. The trim removed 3 bases at V and 6 bases at J, leaving 8 bases unmatched. CDR1 is DFQATT, CDR2 SNEGSKA, per germline (reference sequence). The CDR3 is made up of 14 amino acids. CDR3 DNA (partial): TGCAGTGCTAGCACTAGCGGCCCCACGGATACG. Its translation is CSASTSGPTDT. The CDR3 as a whole reads CSASTSGPTDTQYF.

This clone was found many times. Coverage ceases 3 residues before the CDR3 finishes, and the germline J gene fills in the end. The chain uses TRBV29-1 and TRBJ2-5, with a possible D match to TRBD2 (5 bases). The V gene's germline CDR1 is SQVTM and CDR2 ANQGSEA. The CDR3 consists of 13 residues. V dropped 4 bases and J dropped 0 bases, with 9 bases sitting between them. The CDR3 sequence: CSVAERDQETQYF. The DNA read from the CDR3 is TGCAGCGTTGCTGAGAGGGACCAAGAGACC.

The sample holds many counts of this clone. The sequenced fragment ends 3 residues before the CDR3 boundary, so the rest is inferred from the germline J gene. J is TRBJ2-7 and V is TRBV5-1; no firm D call. The germline CDR1 and CDR2 sequences are SGHRS and YFSETQ. The CDR3 contains 14 residues. Trimming took 0 bases from V and 2 from J, leaving 9 bases between them. CDR3 amino acids: CASSLDPGPYEQYF. The covered CDR3 bases are TGCGCCAGCAGCTTGGATCCCGGTCCCTACGAG.

The sample holds many counts of this clone. The sequence runs out 3 residues before the end of the CDR3; the remainder is reconstructed from the germline J gene. The V call is TRBV7-3, the J call TRBJ2-6, with D possibly being TRBD1 or TRBD2 (7 bases each). The CDR3 loop spans 19 amino acids. Germline lookup yields CDR1 SGHTA and CDR2 FQGTGA. Between the trimmed V and J ends, which lost 1 base and 0 bases, there was a span of 16 bases. The CDR3: CASSLREGQPLSGANVLTF. Incomplete CDR3 DNA: TGTGCCAGCAGCTTAAGGGAGGGACAGCCACTCTCTGGGGCCAACGTC.